The rows below give T cell receptor beta chains drawn from one sample of a study of identical twins. TCRdb recomputed calls from the 5' RACE reads with MiXCR, one row per CDR3 protein. The sample includes about 470,000 distinct CDR3 sequences, more than 20% of them seen just once. The data also belong to a second study, concerning T cells expressing NK-cell markers.

Sequencing used CD4+ T cells sorted from blood. These receptors were collected from a woman aged 18-30 years in good health. Each CDR3 is given without its conserved first and last residue.

TRBV18	TRBJ2-1	ASSHGQGREQF
TRBV7-9	TRBJ1-1	ASSLQVDTEAF
TRBV10-3	TRBJ2-7	AISGDLSYEQY
TRBV20-1	TRBJ1-5	SARGHSNNQPQH
TRBV4-1	TRBJ2-3	ASSPRTSTTDTQY
TRBV2	TRBJ2-7	ASSYERHPREQY
TRBV29-1	TRBJ2-3	SVDAGQWYTDTQY
TRBV7-7	TRBJ2-1	ASSKGLAEYNEQF
TRBV4-2	TRBJ2-1	ASSRAPISYNEQF
TRBV3-1	TRBJ1-2	ASSQFPGTSGYT
TRBV20-1	TRBJ2-6	SARSPGANVLT
TRBV9	TRBJ2-3	ASSETWGGDTQY
TRBV7-9	TRBJ1-3	ASSLGADAGNTIY
TRBV12-3/TRBV12-4	TRBJ2-2	ATSGLAPGELF
TRBV20-1	TRBJ2-4	SALTREDIQY
TRBV20-1	TRBJ2-3	SATPGLAGEEDTQY
TRBV11-2	TRBJ2-7	ASSPHTKQY
TRBV27	TRBJ2-5	ASSLRGESETQY
TRBV7-2	TRBJ2-4	ASSLERVVGIQY
TRBV20-1	TRBJ2-7	SASGMRPSYEQY
TRBV6-1	TRBJ2-1	ASSPARGSSYNEQF
TRBV4-3	TRBJ2-7	ASSQESQYPYEQY
TRBV29-1	TRBJ2-1	SVNGGSSYNEQF
TRBV20-1	TRBJ1-6	SASPGTGHSPLH
TRBV20-1	TRBJ1-1	SAWATQGLAEAF
TRBV20-1	TRBJ2-3	SARDSPADTQY
TRBV5-1	TRBJ2-5	ASTLGSETQY
TRBV20-1	TRBJ2-4	SARSGLWGQY
TRBV2	TRBJ2-3	ASAPTYPTDTQY
TRBV15	TRBJ2-3	ATSPAGGSTDTQY
TRBV6-1	TRBJ2-6	ASRRTGSGANVLT
TRBV20-1	TRBJ1-3	SARSPGNTIY
TRBV7-9	TRBJ2-4	ASSYLQGAGKNIQY
TRBV10-3	TRBJ1-1	AISSTVGEAF
TRBV20-1	TRBJ1-2	SEGNYGYT
TRBV12-3/TRBV12-4	TRBJ2-3	AGGVRGTDTQY
TRBV29-1	TRBJ1-1	SVSQGLNTEAF
TRBV6-5	TRBJ2-7	ASSYGGRAYEQY
TRBV20-1	TRBJ2-7	SAQYASGVSYEQY
TRBV7-9	TRBJ2-7	ASSPAGTGGYEQY
TRBV10-3	TRBJ2-1	AISESSGPEREQF
TRBV20-1	TRBJ1-1	SVAGAGNTEAF
TRBV20-1	TRBJ1-6	SARGPYNSPLH
TRBV4-3	TRBJ2-3	ASSQDYNTDTQY
TRBV20-1	TRBJ2-3	SASSASGSTDTQY
TRBV7-2	TRBJ2-3	ASSLAGGHAQY
TRBV15	TRBJ2-3	ATSRGPDTQY
TRBV10-3	TRBJ2-2	ADTGTNTGELF
TRBV20-1	TRBJ2-3	GAVSRGGPTDTQY
TRBV4-3	TRBJ2-5	ASSQDLGQETQY
TRBV4-3	TRBJ2-6	ASSQDSQPYNVLT
TRBV7-9	TRBJ2-5	ASSHDYPETQY
TRBV6-5	TRBJ2-3	ASSFGLSTDTQY
TRBV10-3	TRBJ2-7	AISGTGYEQY
TRBV10-3	TRBJ2-1	AISGQYNEQF
TRBV20-1	TRBJ2-3	SARGLTDTQY
TRBV10-3	TRBJ2-7	AISENYGRDRPYEQY
TRBV27	TRBJ2-7	ASSLWGKAYEQY